The rows below give T cell receptor beta chains drawn from one sample of a study of T cells after yellow fever vaccination. TCRdb recomputed calls from the 5' RACE reads with MiXCR, one row per CDR3 protein. The sample has 450,000 to 600,000 distinct CDR3 sequences; approximately 12% are singletons. The sample was PBMCs, taken on the day of the yellow fever booster vaccination. The receptors were sampled from a man aged 25-45 years who received the YFV17D yellow fever vaccine. Each CDR3 is given without its conserved first and last residue. The order of the fields is clone size, J gene, V gene, CDR3 protein. Size is omitted from some rows. Given values are once, few, many or a class for expanded clones.

few | TRBJ2-1 | TRBV5-4 | ASSLEPGGDNEQF
NA | TRBJ2-7 | TRBV19 | ASSPSSVGTYEQY
NA | TRBJ2-5 | TRBV2 | ASILLVGKETQY
NA | TRBJ2-5 | TRBV12-3/TRBV12-4 | ASSFGHRGQETQY
NA | TRBJ2-2 | TRBV19 | ASSITGYTGELF
NA | TRBJ2-2 | TRBV3-1 | ASTQSPLTTGELF
NA | TRBJ2-7 | TRBV6-5 | ASRRLAGGAYEQY
NA | TRBJ2-7 | TRBV5-1 | ASRPGTSGNYEQY
few | TRBJ1-5 | TRBV25-1 | ASSEVSSNQPQH
NA | TRBJ2-4 | TRBV6-2/TRBV6-3 | ASHSSWGWSKNIQY
few | TRBJ2-5 | TRBV15 | ATSRGPTQETQY
many | TRBJ2-1 | TRBV7-2 | ASSSRGNEQF
NA | TRBJ2-1 | TRBV6-6 | ASSYSSAQQF
few | TRBJ2-6 | TRBV20-1 | SARIIGPGTGGAGANVLT
few | TRBJ1-2 | TRBV5-1 | ASSLQADVGYGYT
many | TRBJ2-3 | TRBV5-1 | ASSPSGITDTQY
NA | TRBJ1-2 | TRBV5-1 | ASTETDHYGYT
few | TRBJ2-1 | TRBV7-2 | ASSLGRVGRNEQF
NA | TRBJ2-2 | TRBV7-2 | ASSSAELANTGELF
once | TRBJ2-7 | TRBV20-1 | SARDLDGYEQY
NA | TRBJ2-5 | TRBV28 | ASSFGTQY
NA | TRBJ2-1 | TRBV2 | ASVFRTSGNNEQF
many | TRBJ1-3 | TRBV20-1 | SALRGALEGDAIY
NA | TRBJ2-2 | TRBV29-1 | SVDHTGELF
NA | TRBJ2-3 | TRBV7-9 | ASRSGTQSTDTQY
NA | TRBJ2-7 | TRBV6-2/TRBV6-3 | ASSYGHAYEQY
NA | TRBJ2-2 | TRBV7-8 | ASRKGTGDTGELF
few | TRBJ2-3 | TRBV20-1 | SAIRSGTDTQY
NA | TRBJ2-3 | TRBV24-1 | ATSDEGTYTDTQY
NA | TRBJ2-1 | TRBV4-3 | ASSRGGTSGSEEQF
many | TRBJ1-2 | TRBV6-1 | ASSPLGTGGGDYGYT